This TCR beta chain originates from a study of cytomegalovirus exposure and HLA in healthy donors. This PCR relied on a set of 60 Vbeta primers and 13 Jbeta primers. Per the original methods: As a later analysis found, there were about 80 million unique TCR beta chains, of which roughly 11 million were shared. Method: immunoSEQ multiplex PCR; TCRdb's copy keeps in-frame clones and lacks some. V and J calls and clone size are given by that table; D and trimming were obtained from the DNA. The sample records about 150,000 clones, roughly 71% being singletons. This CDR3 is built from 14 residues. Germline-derived CDR1 and CDR2 are MNHNS and SASEGT. The trim removed 7 bases at V and 3 bases at J, leaving 5 bases unmatched. Broader study findings: It was reported that the classifier diagnosed cytomegalovirus status with high specificity and sensitivity in both the original and validation cohorts. An Asian-associated ancestry cluster reportedly showed fewer N-insertions than the roughly 670-donor mean in a later analysis. Later work found most CMV-associated TCR beta chains apparently HLA-restricted.

This clone was counted only a few times. No antigen is known for it. The clonotype was recovered from a woman aged 40 to 50 in good health and CMV-seronegative. J is TRBJ1-1 and V is TRBV6-1; the match to TRBD1 covers 10 bases. Sequences were obtained from PBMCs. This chain's CDR3 is CASNHGTGDTEAFF. The CDR3 DNA reads as TGTGCCAGCAACCATGGGACAGGGGACACTGAAGCTTTCTTT.